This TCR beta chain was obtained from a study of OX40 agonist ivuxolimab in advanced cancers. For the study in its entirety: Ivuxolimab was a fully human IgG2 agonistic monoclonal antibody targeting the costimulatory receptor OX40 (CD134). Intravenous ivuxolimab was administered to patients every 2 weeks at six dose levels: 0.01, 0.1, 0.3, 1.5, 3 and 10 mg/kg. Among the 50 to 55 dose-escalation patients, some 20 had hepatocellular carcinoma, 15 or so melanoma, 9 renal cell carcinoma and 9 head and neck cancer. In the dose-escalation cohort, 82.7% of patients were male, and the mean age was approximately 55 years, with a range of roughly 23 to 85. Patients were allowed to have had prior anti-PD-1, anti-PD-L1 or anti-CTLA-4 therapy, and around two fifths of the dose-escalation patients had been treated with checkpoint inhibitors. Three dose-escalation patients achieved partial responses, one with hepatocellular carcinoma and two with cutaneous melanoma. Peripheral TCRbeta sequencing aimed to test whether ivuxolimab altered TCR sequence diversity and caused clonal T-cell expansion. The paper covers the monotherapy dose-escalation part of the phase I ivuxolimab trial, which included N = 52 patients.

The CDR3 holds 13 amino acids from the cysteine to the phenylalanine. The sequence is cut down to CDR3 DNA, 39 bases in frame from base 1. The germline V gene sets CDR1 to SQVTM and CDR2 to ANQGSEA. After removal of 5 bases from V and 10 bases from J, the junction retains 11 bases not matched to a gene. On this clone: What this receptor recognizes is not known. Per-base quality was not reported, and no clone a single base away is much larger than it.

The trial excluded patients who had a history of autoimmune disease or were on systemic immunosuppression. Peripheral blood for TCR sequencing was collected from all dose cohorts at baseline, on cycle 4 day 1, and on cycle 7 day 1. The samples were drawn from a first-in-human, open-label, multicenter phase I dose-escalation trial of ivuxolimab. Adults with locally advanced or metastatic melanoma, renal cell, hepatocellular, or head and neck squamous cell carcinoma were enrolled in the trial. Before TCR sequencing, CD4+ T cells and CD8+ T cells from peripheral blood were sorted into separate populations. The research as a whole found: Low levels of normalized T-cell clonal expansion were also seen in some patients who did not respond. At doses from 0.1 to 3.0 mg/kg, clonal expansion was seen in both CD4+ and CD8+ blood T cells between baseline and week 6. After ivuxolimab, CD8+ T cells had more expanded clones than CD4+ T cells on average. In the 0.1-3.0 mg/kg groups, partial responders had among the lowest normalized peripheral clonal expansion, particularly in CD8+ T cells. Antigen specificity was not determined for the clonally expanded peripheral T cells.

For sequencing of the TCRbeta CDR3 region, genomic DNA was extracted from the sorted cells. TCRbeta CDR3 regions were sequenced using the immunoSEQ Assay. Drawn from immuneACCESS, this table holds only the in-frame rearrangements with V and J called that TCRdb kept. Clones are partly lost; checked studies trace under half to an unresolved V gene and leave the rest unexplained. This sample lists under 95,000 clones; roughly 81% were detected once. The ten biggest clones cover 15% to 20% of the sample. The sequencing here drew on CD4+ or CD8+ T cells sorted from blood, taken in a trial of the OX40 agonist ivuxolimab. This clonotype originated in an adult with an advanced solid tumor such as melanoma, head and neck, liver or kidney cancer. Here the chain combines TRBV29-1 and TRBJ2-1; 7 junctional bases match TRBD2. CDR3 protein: CSVTGGSFGEQFF. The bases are TGCAGCGTTACAGGCGGGAGTTTCGGAGAGCAGTTCTTC.